One sample yielded the 14 T cell receptor beta chains listed below, sequenced in a study of OX40 agonist ivuxolimab in advanced cancers. The assay was immunoSEQ multiplex PCR, and TCRdb's table has in-frame clones only and misses some. The sample contains tens of thousands of clones, 80% to 95% of which appear only once. The material was CD4+ or CD8+ T cells sorted from blood, obtained in a trial of the OX40 agonist ivuxolimab. These receptors all come from an adult with an advanced solid tumor such as melanoma, head and neck, liver or kidney cancer.

The V and J genes are TRBV2 and TRBJ1-5; 8 bases are shared with TRBD1. Germline V CDR1 and CDR2: SNHLY, FYNNEI. The length of the CDR3 is 13 residues. V dropped 7 bases and J dropped 9; count of bases not matched to a gene: 8. CDR3 nucleotides: TGTGCCAGCACTGAGGCAGGGGGCGGGCCCCAGCATTTT. This codes for CASTEAGGGPQHF.

The J gene is TRBJ2-5, the V gene TRBV4-1, with 9 bases aligning to TRBD1. The V gene's germline CDR1 is MGHRA and CDR2 YSYEKL. V was pared by 4 bases and J by 13 bases, with 16 bases of the junction left unmatched. The CDR3 has 15 amino acids. CDR3 region: CASSPGPGQGPSWYF. The CDR3 nucleotides read TGCGCCAGCAGCCCTGGTCCAGGACAGGGGCCTTCCTGGTACTTC.

The gene calls are TRBV30 and TRBJ2-1, with a weak D call TRBD2 (5 bases). This CDR3 comprises 12 residues. V was pared by 3 bases and J by 4 bases, with 7 bases between. In germline, CDR1 is GTSNPN, CDR2 SVGIG (reference sequence). CDR3 loop: CAWSPGYNEQFF. The CDR3 DNA reads TGTGCCTGGAGCCCGGGGTACAATGAGCAGTTCTTC.

The J gene is TRBJ2-4, the V gene TRBV20-1; D is unresolved. This CDR3 region has 10 residues. The V gene lost 5 bases and the J gene lost 9 bases, with 8 bases spanning the gap. Germline CDR1 DFQATT, CDR2 SNEGSKA (reference sequence). In DNA form, the CDR3 reads TGCAGTGCTCCTATTGGCATTCAGTACTTC. Its protein product is CSAPIGIQYF.

The rearrangement uses TRBV2 and TRBJ1-2; no firm D call. The CDR3 has 13 amino acids. From germline, CDR1 is SNHLY and CDR2 FYNNEI. Between the trimmed V and J ends, which lost 2 bases and 7 bases, there was a span of 11 bases. The CDR3 DNA is TGTGCCAGCAGTGAAAGGTCAACGGGTGGCTACACCTTC. It encodes CASSERSTGGYTF. The full variable domain, with the rest looked up from reference TRBV2 and TRBJ1-2, is EPEVTQTPSHQVTQMGQEVILRCVPISNHLYFYWYRQILGQKVEFLVSFYNNEISEKSEIFDDQFSVERPDGSNFTLKIRSTKLEDSAMYFCASSERSTGGYTFGSGTRLTVV.

The chain has TRBV7-2 and TRBJ2-3, with unresolved D. V gave up 3 bases and J gave up 4 bases, with 2 bases separating them. CDR3 length equals 11 residues. Germline V gene sequence: CDR1 SGHTA, CDR2 FQGNSA. CDR3 residues: CASSFSDTQYF. CDR3 sequence (DNA): TGTGCCAGCAGCTTTTCAGATACGCAGTATTTT.

The J gene is TRBJ1-2, the V gene TRBV2; possible D gene TRBD1, 5 bases. The germline V gene has CDR1 SNHLY and CDR2 FYNNEI. This CDR3 is built from 13 residues. The V and J ends lost 8 bases and 7 bases respectively, with 17 bases between them. The CDR3 region is CASWGEGVGGYTF. The CDR3 coding sequence is TGTGCCAGCTGGGGTGAAGGGGTCGGTGGCTACACCTTC.

This chain uses TRBV6-5 with TRBJ1-6; TRBD1 is a possible D gene (5 bases). CDR3 length: 16 amino acids. Trimming stripped 4 bases from V and 7 bases from J, with 17 bases between. Germline V lookup: CDR1 MNHEY, CDR2 SVGAGI. CDR3 DNA sequence: TGTGCCAGCAGTTTACCGCAGGGATCCGGGAATTCACCCCTCCACTTT. Its translation: CASSLPQGSGNSPLHF.

The chain joins TRBV6-1 to TRBJ1-1, with 10 bases fitting TRBD1. Germline V gives CDR1 MNHNS, CDR2 SASEGT. This CDR3 has 14 amino acids. V shed 8 bases and J 4 bases; nucleotides not matched to a gene: 7. CDR3 nucleotides: TGTGCCAGCCCGGGGACAGGGGCGGGCACTGAAGCTTTCTTT. This encodes CASPGTGAGTEAFF.

V is TRBV11-3 and J is TRBJ2-3, with 12 nucleotides matching TRBD2. Germline loops: CDR1 SGHNT, CDR2 YENEEA. V gave up 4 bases and J gave up 5 bases; unmatched junction bases: 10. This CDR3 has 17 residues. The CDR3: CASSSSRTSGIGDTQYF. CDR3 in DNA: TGTGCCAGCAGCTCCAGTCGGACTAGCGGGATAGGAGATACGCAGTATTTT. Combining the CDR3 with reference TRBV11-3 and TRBJ2-3 gives the whole variable domain EAGVVQSPRYKIIEKKQPVAFWCNPISGHNTLYWYLQNLGQGPELLIRYENEEAVDDSQLPKDRFSAERLKGVDSTLKIQPAELGDSAVYLCASSSSRTSGIGDTQYFGPGTRLTVL.

V is TRBV5-4 and J is TRBJ2-5; 9 positions match TRBD1. Germline V gives CDR1 SGHNT, CDR2 YYREEE (reference sequence). The CDR3 totals 16 residues. V lost 4 bases to trimming and J lost 0 bases; unmatched junction nucleotides: 7. The CDR3 here is CASSPRTGAYQETQYF. The CDR3 nucleotides read TGTGCCAGCAGCCCCAGGACAGGGGCGTACCAAGAGACCCAGTACTTC. The full variable domain, in which reference TRBV5-4 and TRBJ2-5 provide the parts outside the CDR3, is ETGVTQSPTHLIKTRGQQVTLRCSSQSGHNTVSWYQQALGQGPQFIFQYYREEENGRGNFPPRFSGLQFPNYSSELNVNALELDDSALYLCASSPRTGAYQETQYFGPGTRLLVL.

J is TRBJ2-7 and V is TRBV5-1; 7 bases map to TRBD1. The germline V gene has CDR1 SGHRS and CDR2 YFSETQ. J was trimmed by 2 bases and V by 4 bases; bases with no gene match: 9. The CDR3 contains 15 residues. The CDR3 coding sequence is TGCGCCAGCAGCCCACAGGGGACCTTGACCTACGAGCAGTACTTC. It is translated as CASSPQGTLTYEQYF. Combining the CDR3 with reference TRBV5-1 and TRBJ2-7 gives the whole variable domain KAGVTQTPRYLIKTRGQQVTLSCSPISGHRSVSWYQQTPGQGLQFLFEYFSETQRNKGNFPGRFSGRQFSNSRSEMNVSTLELGDSALYLCASSPQGTLTYEQYFGPGTRLTVT.

This chain links TRBV6-1 with TRBJ2-5; 7 bases line up with TRBD2. With V trimmed by 8 bases and J by 5 bases, 5 bases remained unmatched. The CDR3 totals 12 residues. The germline CDR1 and CDR2 sequences are MNHNS and SASEGT. The CDR3 reads CASGAAGETQYF. As DNA, the CDR3 is TGTGCCAGCGGGGCAGCGGGGGAGACCCAGTACTTC.

V and J are TRBV27 and TRBJ1-2; D is uncertain. V was shortened by 6 bases and J by 4 bases, with 12 bases between the two germline ends. The CDR3 has 13 residues. Germline V CDR1 and CDR2: MNHEY, SMNVEV (reference sequence). The CDR3 loop reads CASRPSGGYGYTF. As DNA, the CDR3 is TGTGCCAGCAGGCCCAGTGGTGGCTATGGCTACACCTTC.